Listed below are T cell receptor beta chains from one sample, sequenced in a study of early T cells in non-severe SARS-CoV-2 infection. TCRdb passed the 5' RACE reads through MiXCR, listing each CDR3 protein once. The table has tens of thousands of distinct CDR3 sequences, under 8% seen once. Sequencing used whole blood. The origin of the receptors is an adult who was a healthcare worker with PCR-confirmed SARS-CoV-2 infection or an uninfected control (not recorded which). CDR3s include the opening cysteine and the closing phenylalanine or tryptophan. The D gene is left open where the match is weak. Size is omitted from some rows. Given values are once, few, many or a class for expanded clones.

>many|-|TRBJ2-3|TRBV7-3
CASSLGPPSAGDTQYF
TGTGCCAGCAGCTTAGGACCTCCTAGCGCAGGAGATACGCAGTATTTT
>many|TRBD1|TRBJ2-7|TRBV13
CASSDQGQGRYEQYF
TGTGCCAGCAGCGACCAGGGACAGGGCAGGTACGAGCAGTACTTC
>-|-|TRBJ2-5|TRBV2
CASMRLQETQYF
TGTGCCAGCATGCGGCTCCAAGAGACCCAGTACTTC
>many|-|TRBJ1-1|TRBV12-3/TRBV12-4
CASSFQRNTEAFF
TGTGCCAGCAGTTTTCAGCGGAACACTGAAGCTTTCTTT
>-|-|TRBJ2-7|TRBV18
CASSPDTRYEQYF
TGTGCCAGCTCACCAGACACTCGCTACGAGCAGTACTTC
>-|-|TRBJ1-1|TRBV6-2/TRBV6-3
CASILHTEAFF
TGTGCCAGCATTCTCCACACTGAAGCTTTCTTT
>-|TRBD1|TRBJ2-5|TRBV20-1
CSARLSQGAWQETQYF
TGCAGTGCTAGATTATCGCAGGGGGCTTGGCAAGAGACCCAGTACTTC
>few|-|TRBJ1-3|TRBV28
CASSPEGRSGNTIYF
TGTGCCAGCAGCCCCGAAGGAAGGAGTGGAAACACCATATATTTT
>many|TRBD1|TRBJ2-7|TRBV27
CASKATGGSSYEQYF
TGTGCCAGCAAGGCTACAGGGGGAAGCTCCTACGAGCAGTACTTC
>few|TRBD2|TRBJ2-7|TRBV20-1
CSARRLAVTYEQYF
TGCAGTGCCCGTAGACTAGCGGTTACCTACGAGCAGTACTTC